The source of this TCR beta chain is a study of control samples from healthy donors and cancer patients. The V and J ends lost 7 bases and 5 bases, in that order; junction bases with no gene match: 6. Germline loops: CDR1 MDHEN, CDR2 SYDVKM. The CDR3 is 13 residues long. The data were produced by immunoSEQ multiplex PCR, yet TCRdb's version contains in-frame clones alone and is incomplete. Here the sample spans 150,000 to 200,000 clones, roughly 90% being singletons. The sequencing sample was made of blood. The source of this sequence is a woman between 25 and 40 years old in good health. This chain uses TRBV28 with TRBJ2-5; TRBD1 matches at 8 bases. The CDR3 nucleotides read TGTGCCAGCAAACCAGGGGGCGTTGAGACCCAGTACTTC. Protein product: CASKPGGVETQYF.